This TCR beta chain was profiled in a study of blood T cell repertoires in COVID-19. Study overall: Material from acute and convalescent COVID-19 was sourced from the United States, Italy and Spain.

Original handling: Amplification of reference gene primers was used by the study to estimate nucleated cell counts. The table came from immunoSEQ multiplex PCR; TCRdb's copy has only in-frame clones and leaves some out. That table furnishes V, J and clone size, whereas the DNA furnished D and trimming. Altogether about 190,000 clones are present, 82% being singletons, with the ten largest covering more than 4.5%. The germline V gene encodes CDR1 LGHNA and CDR2 YNFKEQ. CDR3 length equals 15 residues. V was pared by 0 bases and J by 5 bases, with 6 bases of the junction left unmatched. The J gene is TRBJ1-1, the V gene TRBV4-2; 7 bases agree with TRBD1. This TCR derives from a woman in her twenties or thirties with acute or convalescent COVID-19. The sequenced sample was peripheral blood. DNA for the CDR3: TGTGCCAGCAGCCAAGATATTTCCAGGGGGACTGAAGCTTTCTTT. Encoded protein: CASSQDISRGTEAFF.